These 5 T cell receptor beta chains share one sample of origin, sequenced in a study of T cells and Merkel cell carcinoma outcomes. Sequencing used immunoSEQ multiplex PCR; TCRdb keeps in-frame clones, though not all of them. The sample lists thousands of clones, roughly 89% occurring once. Sequencing was performed on tumor tissue from Merkel cell carcinoma. The receptors originated from a human donor with Merkel cell carcinoma.

The chain recombines TRBV6-6 with TRBJ2-7; the D gene is possibly TRBD2 (5 bases). The V and J ends lost 6 bases and 4 bases respectively, with 19 bases between them. Germline loops: CDR1 MNHNY, CDR2 SVGAGI (reference sequence). The CDR3 totals 15 residues. The CDR3 region has the DNA TGTGCCAGCAGCCGATTACTAGATGATGATTACGAGCAGTACTTC. Translating it yields CASSRLLDDDYEQYF.

CDR3 loop: CASSQGGALVGEAFF. CDR3 nucleotides: TGCGCCAGCAGCCAGGGGGGGGCGCTGGTTGGTGAAGCTTTCTTT. The V gene is TRBV5-1, the J gene TRBJ1-1; 7 nucleotides line up with TRBD1. Germline values: CDR1 SGHRS, CDR2 YFSETQ. This CDR3 contains 15 residues. Germline trimming cut 4 bases from V and 7 bases from J; bases unmatched to any gene: 13.

V usage is TRBV7-8 and J usage is TRBJ2-7; D is possibly TRBD2 (6 bases). The CDR3 totals 13 residues. Germline V gives CDR1 SGHVS, CDR2 FQNEAQ. Between the trimmed V and J ends, which lost 7 bases and 3 bases, there was a span of 13 bases. The CDR3 DNA reads as TGTGCCAGCACCCGCGGCGGGATCTACGAGCAGTACTTC. This sequence encodes CASTRGGIYEQYF.

As regards this clone: Relative to the germline gene, one junction end is altered; a read error may explain this. The chain carries TRBV7-8 and TRBJ2-1; 11 bases are shared with TRBD2. The CDR3 has 16 amino acids. The germline V gene encodes CDR1 SGHVS and CDR2 FQNEAQ. The CDR3 coding sequence is TGTACCAGCAGCCCAATACTAGCGGGAGCCTCCGGTGAGCAGTTCTTC. Its protein product is CTSSPILAGASGEQFF. The full variable domain, in which reference TRBV7-8 and TRBJ2-1 provide the parts outside the CDR3, is GAGVSQSPRYKVAKRGQDVALRCDPISGHVSLFWYQQALGQGPEFLTYFQNEAQLDKSGLPSDRFFAERPEGSVSTLKIQRTQQEDSAVYLCTSSPILAGASGEQFFGPGTRLTVL.

The chain recombines TRBV27 with TRBJ2-1; weak D call: TRBD2 (6 bases). This CDR3 spans 15 amino acids. The germline CDR1 and CDR2 sequences are MNHEY and SMNVEV (reference sequence). With 4 bases removed from V and 11 bases from J, the gap between germline ends came to 21 bases. This CDR3 is CASSSPPPTSPKQFF. Here the CDR3 DNA reads TGTGCCAGCAGTTCCCCCCCTCCGACTAGTCCCAAGCAGTTCTTC.